The following is a T cell receptor (beta chain) sequence with its context. By sample share, this clonotype is large (0.1 to 1%). Its antigen is currently not known. Base qualities are not recorded, but no much larger clone differs from it by a single base. Genomic DNA extracted from peripheral blood, rather than sorted cells or RNA, was used as the source for amplification of TCR beta rearrangements. The data belong to a study of T cell repertoires in aging, cancer and after chemotherapy (dated by TCRdb to between 2018 and 2021). Broadly, across the study: Donors were distributed across six age groups ranging from 30 or younger to 70 or older, with at least three individuals included per group. The complete dataset included roughly 8.8 million TCR reads. Alongside 95 to 100 healthy donors serving as a reference group, the cohort included some 220 cancer patients, of whom about 93 had hematological cancers and 110 to 140 had solid cancers. The study profiled peripheral blood TCR beta repertoires from healthy donors and cancer patients to examine immunoaging and T cell reconstitution after chemotherapy. In the solid tumor group, the paired samples taken before and after chemotherapy came from patients with brain tumors (glioblastoma) who were receiving therapy based on temozolomide.

Beyond this particular receptor, the publication reports: In healthy donors, the decline in TCR diversity with age was mainly due to loss of richness, whereas in cancer patients loss of evenness also played a role. In both cancer cohorts, the median generation probability rose over the chemotherapy interval, which suggests that the repertoire was reconstituted through rebound thymic output. Compared with age-matched healthy donors, untreated patients with hematological or solid cancers had significantly lower TCR diversity and higher clonality in blood. According to the authors, the repertoire data do not allow conclusions to be drawn about immunological memory after chemotherapy.

Using a mixed TRB-A/B primer pool, multiplex touch-down PCR amplified rearranged TRB sequences covering the V, D and J segments. Two consecutive PCR reactions with Phusion HS II polymerase added Illumina adapters and sample indices to the amplicons. Amplicons were gel-purified with the NucleoSpin Gel and PCR Clean-up kit, then checked with Qubit and an Agilent 2100 Bioanalyzer. Sequencing of libraries was carried out on an Illumina MiSeq in 600-cycle, single-indexed, paired-end runs. On the study's bioinformatics: MiXCR versions 2.12 and 3.0.5 were used to process the TRB sequences. A clone was defined as each unique CDR3 nucleotide sequence, and only productive sequences supported by at least two reads were kept. The repertoire metrics were Shannon diversity, evenness, clonality (calculated as one minus evenness), and diversity profiles parameterized by alpha from 0 to 5. The IGoR algorithm was used to calculate generation probabilities of clones in the paired pre- and post-chemotherapy samples. The public reads were reprocessed in TCRdb via fastp at Q25 and MiXCR, keeping in-frame beta chains. Rows are combined by CDR3 protein, so each entry shows the most common genes and DNA. TCRdb's processing, not the study's, gives the V and J calls here. Here the sample has just over 400 distinct CDR3 sequences; approximately 24% occur a single time. More than 30% of the sample lies in the top ten.

This TCR was recovered from a human donor with a solid tumor. The sample comprised blood.

Read as DNA, the sequence is TGTGCCACCAGTGATTCCTCTACTACAGGGCCCCTCCACTTT. It specifies CATSDSSTTGPLHF. This chain is built from TRBV24-1 and TRBJ1-6; a tentative D match to TRBD1 spans 6 bases. The CDR3 numbers 14 residues from cysteine through phenylalanine. The sequence is cut down to CDR3 DNA, 42 bases in frame from base 1. CDR1 and CDR2, looked up from the germline V gene, are KGHDR and SFDVKD. Relative to germline, V is 2 bases shorter and J is 13 bases shorter, with 14 bases between their ends.